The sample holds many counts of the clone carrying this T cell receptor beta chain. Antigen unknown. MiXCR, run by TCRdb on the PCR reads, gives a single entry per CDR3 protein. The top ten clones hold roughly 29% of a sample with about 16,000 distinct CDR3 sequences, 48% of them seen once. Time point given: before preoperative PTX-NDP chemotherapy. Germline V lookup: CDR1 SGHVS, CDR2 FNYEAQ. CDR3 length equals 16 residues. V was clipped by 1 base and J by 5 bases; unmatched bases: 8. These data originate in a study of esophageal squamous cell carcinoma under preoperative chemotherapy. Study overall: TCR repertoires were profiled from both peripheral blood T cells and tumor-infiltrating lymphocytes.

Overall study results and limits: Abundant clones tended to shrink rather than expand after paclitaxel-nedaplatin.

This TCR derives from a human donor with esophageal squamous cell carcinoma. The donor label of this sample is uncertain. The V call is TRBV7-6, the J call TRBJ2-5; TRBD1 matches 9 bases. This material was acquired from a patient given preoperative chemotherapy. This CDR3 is CASSLGSDRGGETQYF. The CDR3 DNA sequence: TGTGCCAGCAGCTTAGGTTCGGACAGGGGCGGGGAGACCCAGTACTTC.